Listed below are T cell receptor beta chains from one sample, sequenced in a study of blood T cell repertoires in COVID-19. Sequencing used immunoSEQ multiplex PCR; TCRdb keeps in-frame clones, though not all of them. Here the sample spans 250,000 to 350,000 clones, 88% being singletons. Input material: peripheral blood. These receptors originate from a woman in her twenties or thirties with COVID-19, enrolled during active disease. The CDR3 runs from the conserved cysteine through the conserved F or W. Each record gives: CDR3 protein, J gene, CDR3 length, V gene.

CDR3aa: CASSVASLSNYGYTF; j_gene: TRBJ1-2; len: 15; v_gene: TRBV9
CDR3aa: CASSYHDTGQYF; j_gene: TRBJ2-7; len: 12; v_gene: TRBV21-1
CDR3aa: CASSLEQGGRYTF; j_gene: TRBJ1-2; len: 13; v_gene: TRBV7-2
CDR3aa: CASSVYGSGRDTQYF; j_gene: TRBJ2-3; len: 15; v_gene: TRBV9
CDR3aa: CSANREETQYF; j_gene: TRBJ2-5; len: 11; v_gene: TRBV20-1
CDR3aa: CAWSLAGGTEQYF; j_gene: TRBJ2-7; len: 13; v_gene: TRBV30
CDR3aa: CASSPGQGVTDTQYF; j_gene: TRBJ2-3; len: 15; v_gene: TRBV5-1
CDR3aa: CASSQGRADEQFF; j_gene: TRBJ2-1; len: 13; v_gene: TRBV4-1
CDR3aa: CASSPLAGLFDEQFF; j_gene: TRBJ2-1; len: 15; v_gene: TRBV14
CDR3aa: CASSQTGTGLNEKLFF; j_gene: TRBJ1-4; len: 16; v_gene: TRBV4-2
CDR3aa: CASSWEGPPTGELFF; j_gene: TRBJ2-2; len: 15; v_gene: TRBV5-4
CDR3aa: CASRKTGFDSYEQYF; j_gene: TRBJ2-7; len: 15; v_gene: TRBV6-5
CDR3aa: CASSRLEKETQYF; j_gene: TRBJ2-5; len: 13; v_gene: TRBV6-5
CDR3aa: CAISAGQGIHYGYTF; j_gene: TRBJ1-2; len: 15; v_gene: TRBV10-3
CDR3aa: CAGRNSHSGNTIYF; j_gene: TRBJ1-3; len: 14; v_gene: TRBV6-5
CDR3aa: CASSHPGQGNYGYTF; j_gene: TRBJ1-2; len: 15; v_gene: TRBV6-5
CDR3aa: CASSFWTGGVWLAFF; j_gene: TRBJ1-1; len: 15; v_gene: TRBV28
CDR3aa: CASSGQGTSGAYEQFF; j_gene: TRBJ2-1; len: 16; v_gene: TRBV7-3
CDR3aa: CATAGGGGSPLHF; j_gene: TRBJ1-6; len: 13; v_gene: TRBV6-5
CDR3aa: CASSPPLNYGYTF; j_gene: TRBJ1-2; len: 13; v_gene: TRBV7-9
CDR3aa: CAWSRTGPNQPQHF; j_gene: TRBJ1-5; len: 14; v_gene: TRBV30
CDR3aa: CASSFRGLANTGELFF; j_gene: TRBJ2-2; len: 16; v_gene: TRBV9
CDR3aa: CASSSDSLSNQPQHF; j_gene: TRBJ1-5; len: 15; v_gene: TRBV2
CDR3aa: CASSPWEEGNGYTF; j_gene: TRBJ1-2; len: 14; v_gene: TRBV6-5
CDR3aa: CASSLAGENTIYF; j_gene: TRBJ1-3; len: 13; v_gene: TRBV11-2
CDR3aa: CASSAPLTGRTEAFF; j_gene: TRBJ1-1; len: 15; v_gene: TRBV28
CDR3aa: CASSTGVDEQYF; j_gene: TRBJ2-7; len: 12; v_gene: TRBV5-1
CDR3aa: CASSNSRQSEQFF; j_gene: TRBJ2-1; len: 13; v_gene: TRBV6-5
CDR3aa: CASSLGQGAYEQYF; j_gene: TRBJ2-7; len: 14; v_gene: TRBV27
CDR3aa: CASKGRLAGNTGELFF; j_gene: TRBJ2-2; len: 16; v_gene: TRBV27
CDR3aa: CASSPRGPSYNEQFF; j_gene: TRBJ2-1; len: 15; v_gene: TRBV7-8
CDR3aa: CASSLRGWGLQETQYF; j_gene: TRBJ2-5; len: 16; v_gene: TRBV11-2
CDR3aa: CASSSPAGANVLTF; j_gene: TRBJ2-6; len: 14; v_gene: TRBV7-9
CDR3aa: CASSLVVGAGTEAFF; j_gene: TRBJ1-1; len: 15; v_gene: TRBV5-4
CDR3aa: CASSLGKQAGRGELFF; j_gene: TRBJ2-2; len: 16; v_gene: TRBV7-9
CDR3aa: CASSPRWASSYNSPLHF; j_gene: TRBJ1-6; len: 17; v_gene: TRBV18
CDR3aa: CASSRGTGAYEQYF; j_gene: TRBJ2-7; len: 14; v_gene: TRBV4-1
CDR3aa: CASSLRGETQYF; j_gene: TRBJ2-5; len: 12; v_gene: TRBV7-9
CDR3aa: CASSLTPGQGNYEQYF; j_gene: TRBJ2-7; len: 16; v_gene: TRBV18